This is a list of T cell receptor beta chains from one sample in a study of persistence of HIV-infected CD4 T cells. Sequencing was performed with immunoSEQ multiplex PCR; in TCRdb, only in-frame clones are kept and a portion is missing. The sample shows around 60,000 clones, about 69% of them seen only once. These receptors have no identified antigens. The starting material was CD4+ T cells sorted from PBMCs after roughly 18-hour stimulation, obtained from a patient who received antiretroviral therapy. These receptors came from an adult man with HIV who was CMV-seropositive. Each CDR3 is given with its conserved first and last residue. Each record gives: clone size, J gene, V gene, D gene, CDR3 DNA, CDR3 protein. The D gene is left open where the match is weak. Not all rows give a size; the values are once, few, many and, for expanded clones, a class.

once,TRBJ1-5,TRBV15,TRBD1,TGTGCCACCAGCGGCCGATACAGGGGCGTTCGGCAGCCCCAGCATTTT,CATSGRYRGVRQPQHF
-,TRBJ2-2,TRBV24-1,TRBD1,TGTGCCACCAGTGGAACAGGGGGCCGGGCCGGGGAGCTGTTTTTT,CATSGTGGRAGELFF
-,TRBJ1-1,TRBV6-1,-,TGTGCCAGCAGTGAACAGATAGGGGGAGGGGCTTTCTTT,CASSEQIGGGAFF
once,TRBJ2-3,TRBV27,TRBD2,TGTGCCAGCAGTTTGAATAGCGGGGGGGTAGGTACGCAGTATTTT,CASSLNSGGVGTQYF
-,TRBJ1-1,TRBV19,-,TGTGCCAGTAGTATGGCAACGAACACTGAAGCTTTCTTT,CASSMATNTEAFF
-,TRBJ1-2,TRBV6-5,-,TGTGCCAGCAGTCCGGGCCCCGGCGCTAGCTATGGCTACACCTTC,CASSPGPGASYGYTF
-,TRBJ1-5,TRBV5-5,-,TGTGCCAGCAGCTTGGAGGCAGCCTATAGCAATCAGCCCCAGCATTTT,CASSLEAAYSNQPQHF
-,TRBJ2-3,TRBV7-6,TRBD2,TGTGCCAGCAGCCTACGCGGGGGGGCCGTGGGAGATACGCAGTATTTT,CASSLRGGAVGDTQYF
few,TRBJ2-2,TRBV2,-,TGTGCCAGCAGGAGAAACCAGGGAACAAACACCGGGGAGCTGTTTTTT,CASRRNQGTNTGELFF
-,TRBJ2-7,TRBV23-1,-,TGCGCCAGCAGTCAAGCCCCTTCCTGTCCGGGGATCCAGCCTTACGAGCAGTACTTC,CASSQAPSCPGIQPYEQYF
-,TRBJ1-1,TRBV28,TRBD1,TGTGCCAGCACCTTGGGGACAGACATGAACACTGAAGCTTTCTTT,CASTLGTDMNTEAFF
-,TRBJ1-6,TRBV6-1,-,TGTGCCAGCAGTGAATCTCCAGGAGGGGGGTCACCCCTCCACTTT,CASSESPGGGSPLHF
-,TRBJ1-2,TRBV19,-,TGTGCCAGTAGTATAAAGACCCCCCGCAACTATGGCTACACCTTC,CASSIKTPRNYGYTF
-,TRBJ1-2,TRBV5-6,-,TGTGCCAGCAGCCCGTACAGGGAGAAGGGTGGCTACACCTTC,CASSPYREKGGYTF
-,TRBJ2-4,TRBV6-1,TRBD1,TGTGCCAGCAGTGCCGATAGGGTCAGGGACAGGGACATTCAGTACTTC,CASSADRVRDRDIQYF
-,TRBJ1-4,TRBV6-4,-,TGTGCCAGCAGTGACTCCGGGCCCCGGGAGACTAATGAAAAACTGTTTTTT,CASSDSGPRETNEKLFF
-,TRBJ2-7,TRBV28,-,TGTGCCAGCAGTGGCATGTTGAGTAACGAGCAGTACTTC,CASSGMLSNEQYF
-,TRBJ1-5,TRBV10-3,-,TGTGCCATCAGTGAGTCGGGGATACCAAATCAGCCCCAGCATTTT,CAISESGIPNQPQHF
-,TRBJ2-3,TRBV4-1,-,TGCGCCAGCAGCCAAACAGCCGGGGGGACATCAAGCACAGATACGCAGTATTTT,CASSQTAGGTSSTDTQYF
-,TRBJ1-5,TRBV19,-,TGTGCCAGTAGTATGAGGGAGAGAAGCAATCAGCCCCAGCATTTT,CASSMRERSNQPQHF
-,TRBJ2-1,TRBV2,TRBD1,TGTGCCAGCAGTCCAGGGACAGGACTCTACAATGAGCAGTTCTTC,CASSPGTGLYNEQFF
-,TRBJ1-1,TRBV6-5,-,TGTGCCAGCATTAGGGGGAACACTGAAGCTTTCTTT,CASIRGNTEAFF
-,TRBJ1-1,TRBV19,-,TGTGCCAGTAGCCGGGGTGTGGGTCGCACTGAAGCTTTCTTT,CASSRGVGRTEAFF
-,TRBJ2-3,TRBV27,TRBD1,TGTGCCAGCAGTCCCCAGACAGGGAGTACGCAGTATTTT,CASSPQTGSTQYF
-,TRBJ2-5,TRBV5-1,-,TGCGCCAGCAGCTTAGGGACGGGGGAAGAGACCCAGTACTTC,CASSLGTGEETQYF
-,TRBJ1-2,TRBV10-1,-,TGCGCCAGCAGTGAGTCCCAGGACCTCCGTGGCTACACCTTC,CASSESQDLRGYTF
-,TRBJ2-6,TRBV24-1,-,TGTGCCACCAGTGATCCCGGCGAATCTGGGGCCAACGTCCTGACTTTC,CATSDPGESGANVLTF
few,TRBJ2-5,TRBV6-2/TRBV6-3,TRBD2,TGTGCCAGCAGTTACGGAGGGGAGGGGAGGCACGAGACCCAGTACTTC,CASSYGGEGRHETQYF
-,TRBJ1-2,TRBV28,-,TGTGCCAGCACAGAGGAGTTTAACTATGGCTACACCTTC,CASTEEFNYGYTF
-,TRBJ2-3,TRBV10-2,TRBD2,TGCGCCAGCAGTGGAGCGGGGGGGCTGGGAGATACGCAGTATTTT,CASSGAGGLGDTQYF
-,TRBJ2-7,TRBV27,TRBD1,TGTGCCAGCAGACGACAGGGGGTGTCCTACGAGCAGTACTTC,CASRRQGVSYEQYF